The text below deals with one TCR beta chain. Its target is not known. The sample originates from a study of cytomegalovirus exposure and HLA in healthy donors. On the study more broadly: An analysis done earlier identified more than 100 million unique TCR beta sequences from approximately 200 million T cells. Study-wide findings and caveats: As a later analysis showed, a missense DCLRE1C variant was linked to trimming of TCR beta V- and J-genes. The number of N-insertions in an Asian-associated ancestry cluster was reportedly below the roughly 670-donor mean in a later analysis. Later on, an analysis tied 15,000 to 20,000 TCR beta sequences to HLA alleles at 0.05 false discovery rate.

Vbeta (60) and Jbeta (13) primers were used in the PCR. The assay was immunoSEQ multiplex PCR, and TCRdb's table has in-frame clones only and misses some. The table has around 120,000 clones, over 65% seen once. Per germline, CDR1 SQVTM and CDR2 ANQGSEA. The CDR3 loop spans 14 amino acids. The V gene lost 1 base and the J gene lost 5 bases, with 14 bases spanning the gap. The rearrangement joins TRBV29-1 to TRBJ2-5; D may be TRBD2 (6 bases). The TCR originated in a woman aged 25 to 45 in good health and CMV-seropositive. The sequencing sample was made of PBMCs. The CDR3 DNA reads TGCAGCGTTGAAGCCCGGGGGTTCGGGGAGACCCAGTACTTC. Translation: CSVEARGFGETQYF. The whole variable domain, filled in from reference TRBV29-1 and TRBJ2-5, reads SAVISQKPSRDICQRGTSLTIQCQVDSQVTMMFWYRQQPGQSLTLIATANQGSEATYESGFVIDKFPISRPNLTFSTLTVSNMSPEDSSIYLCSVEARGFGETQYFGPGTRLLVL.